This T cell receptor (beta chain) was obtained from a study of identifying expanded T cells in peripheral blood. Collection occurred without any documented infections or immune events in donors. Here immunoSEQ multiplex PCR was the method, and the copy in TCRdb shows in-frame clones only, minus some. The table includes some 97,000 clones, around nine tenths detected once. Deletions cut 0 bases from V and 13 bases from J, with 9 bases between. CDR3 size: 11 residues. Germline-derived CDR1 and CDR2 are MGHRA and YSYEKL. This chain connects TRBV4-1 to TRBJ1-2; D unresolved. The sequence came from a person aged 18 to 70 in good health. Source material: blood. The CDR3 sequence is CASSQDSVVTF. Written as DNA, the CDR3 is TGCGCCAGCAGCCAAGATTCTGTGGTCACCTTC.